This T cell receptor beta chain was profiled in a study of alternative splicing in chronic myeloid leukemia remission (dated by TCRdb to 2020 to 2022). About the investigation overall: Remission specimens from the trials were collected at major or complete molecular response, at 12 or 24 months of TKI therapy. RNA sequencing was used to profile peripheral blood taken from chronic-phase CML patients both at diagnosis and at remission, and those profiles were then compared against healthy donors. Nine or ten diagnostic specimens, together with matched remission specimens, were obtained from the RESIST (imatinib), ENESTxtnd (nilotinib) and PINNACLE (nilotinib plus pegylated interferon) trials. The median age was approximately 50 years at diagnosis, 56 at remission and approximately 34 for the healthy controls. For the trials, the diagnostic specimens consisted of total leukocytes from peripheral blood that had been collected in EDTA. Nine CML samples, seven diagnostic and two matched remission, came from the French Persistem study. The female/male split was 11/5 for diagnosis samples, 8/3 for remission samples and 2/4 for controls. Trizol was used to extract total RNA from peripheral blood mononuclear cells of diagnosis, remission and control samples. General conclusions and limits of the study: At remission, blood cell composition was reshaped to resemble that of the lymphoid cell-enriched normal controls. Blood cell composition varied strongly between timepoints, moving from enrichment of myeloid progenitors at diagnosis to enrichment of mature lymphoid cells at remission.

Points on this clonotype: Its antigen is still unknown.

This specimen's time point label, interpreted: major or complete molecular response after front-line TKI therapy. Under 20 CML patients made up the patient cohort, and matched post-remission samples were obtained for some of these patients. Library preparation was by bulk RNA-seq. The TruSeq Stranded RNA sample prep kit was used to generate libraries of poly-A-enriched mRNA from an input of approximately 0.97 ug total RNA. Paired-end sequencing was carried out on a HiSeq 2500, and each sample was sequenced in triplicate. RNA-seq read length was 125 nucleotides per mate. The published analysis was carried out like this. Reads were trimmed and aligned to hg38 with STAR v2.7, with quality control by FASTQC, RSeQC and multiqc. Salmon 0.14.1 was used to quantify gene expression levels as transcripts per million (TPM). Principal component analysis suggested that transcriptomic profiles were not driven by trial, library batch, sequencing batch, treatment regimen or sex. Following TCRdb reprocessing, every CDR3 protein sequence forms one entry, and DNA is not provided. The V and J calls and clone size are TCRdb's, not the authors'. The sample has 500 or so distinct CDR3 sequences on record, nearly 97% of them singletons. About 8.7% of the sample is in the top ten clones.

Taken from cysteine to phenylalanine, the CDR3 has 15 residues. The entry carries no DNA sequence. CDR1 and CDR2 are drawn from the germline V gene (reference sequence): SEHNR, FQNEAQ. In this chain, TRBV7-9 is recombined with TRBJ1-2; the D call of TRBD1 rests on TCRdb alone, since no DNA is present to check it. Sequencing was performed on PBMCs or total blood leukocytes (not recorded which), taken during remission. The clonotype was recovered from an adult with chronic myeloid leukemia. The CDR3 sequence is CASSLGQGSDYGYTF.